This TCR beta chain was captured by sequencing in a study of blood T cell repertoires in COVID-19. Study at large: Samples came from the United States, Italy and Spain, spanning acute and convalescent COVID-19. T cells, B-cell-depleted T cells, or PBMCs provided the cDNA or gDNA that served as material.

Repertoires were generated with immunoSEQ multiplex PCR, while TCRdb's copy carries only in-frame clones and drops some. The table shows 95,000 to 150,000 clones, with about four fifths occurring only once. Patients in Seattle were enrolled during active infection, then followed longitudinally. The TCR sequence derives from a man aged 30 to 45 with COVID-19, enrolled during active disease. The source material was peripheral blood.

This CDR3 reads CAISESTGFANTGELFF. The CDR3 DNA reads TGTGCCATCAGTGAGTCGACAGGCTTCGCGAACACCGGGGAGCTGTTTTTT. V usage is TRBV10-3 and J usage is TRBJ2-2; perhaps TRBD1 as D (6 bases). Germline V gives CDR1 ENHRY, CDR2 SYGVKD. V was trimmed by 0 bases and J by 0 bases, leaving 11 bases between them. This CDR3 comprises 17 residues.